The 17 T cell receptor beta chains in this list originate from one sample, sequenced in a study of T cell responses to AZD1222 COVID-19 vaccine (dated by TCRdb to the early 2020s). This specimen's time point label, per the study, means: baseline before first vaccination. Library preparation used the immunoSEQ multiplex PCR assay. Entries here come from immuneACCESS through TCRdb and include only in-frame sequences with V and J called. Some clones fail to appear in such tables; in the studies checked, an unresolved V gene covers under half of the shortfall, and the cause of the remainder is unknown. In all, the sample holds over 100,000 clones, and over 75% of those were seen once. About a fifth of the sample is held by the ten biggest clonotypes. The input for sequencing was peripheral blood, taken on day 0 of AZD1222 vaccination. These TCRs come from an adult in good health.

The chain carries TRBV5-1 and TRBJ1-1; D might be TRBD1 (6 bases). Germline CDR1 and CDR2: SGHRS and YFSETQ. CDR3 length: 15 residues. Trimming took 5 bases from V and 1 from J, leaving 15 bases between them. CDR3 sequence: CASSLAGTQNTEAFF. Written as DNA, the CDR3 is TGCGCCAGCAGTTTAGCGGGGACACAGAACACTGAAGCTTTCTTT.

The chain uses TRBV15 and TRBJ1-2; perhaps TRBD1 as D (5 bases). The germline CDR1 and CDR2 sequences are LNHNV and YYDKDF (reference sequence). With 1 base removed from V and 2 bases from J, the gap between germline ends came to 17 bases. CDR3 length: 17 amino acids. CDR3 sequence reads: CATSRAGPGRRNYGYTF. In nucleotides, the CDR3 is TGTGCCACCAGCAGAGCGGGACCAGGTAGAAGGAACTATGGCTACACCTTC.

This clone occurred a few times. The chain carries TRBV2 and TRBJ1-5; 7 bases agree with TRBD1. The germline gives CDR1 SNHLY, CDR2 FYNNEI. The CDR3 length is 15 residues. J gave up 2 bases and V 2 bases, and 3 bases lay outside the gene matches. CDR3 residues: CASSESGGGNQPQHF. In DNA, the CDR3 is TGTGCCAGCAGTGAATCAGGGGGTGGCAATCAGCCCCAGCATTTT.

The V gene is TRBV2, the J gene TRBJ1-4, with no clear D. CDR3 length: 12 amino acids. The germline V gene encodes CDR1 SNHLY and CDR2 FYNNEI. With 5 bases removed from V and 5 bases from J, the gap between germline ends came to 6 bases. The CDR3 nucleotides read TGTGCCAGCAGTAACCCAAATGAAAAACTGTTTTTT. Translated: CASSNPNEKLFF.

The chain combines TRBV20-1 with TRBJ1-2, with D uncertain. Between the trimmed V and J ends, which lost 8 bases and 0 bases, there was a span of 7 bases. This CDR3 has 11 residues. Germline V lookup: CDR1 DFQATT, CDR2 SNEGSKA (reference sequence). The CDR3 coding sequence is TGCAGTCTAATTTCTAACTATGGCTACACCTTC. As protein: CSLISNYGYTF.

The V gene is TRBV4-2, the J gene TRBJ2-5; 12 nucleotides match TRBD2. V lost 2 bases to trimming and J lost 2 bases; unmatched junction nucleotides: 0. The CDR3 has 15 residues. Germline CDR1 and CDR2: LGHNA and YNFKEQ. Here the CDR3 reads CASSQTSGGQETQYF. CDR3 DNA: TGTGCCAGCAGCCAAACTAGCGGGGGGCAAGAGACCCAGTACTTC.

This sequence joins TRBV7-2 and TRBJ1-1; D gene uncertain. This CDR3 region has 13 residues. Germline CDR1 is SGHTA and CDR2 is FQGNSA. Trimming shortened V by 1 base and J by 5 bases, and 8 bases separated the two germline ends. The CDR3 region is CASSLGSRTEAFF. The CDR3 DNA reads TGTGCCAGCAGCTTAGGCTCTCGGACTGAAGCTTTCTTT.

This clone was picked up a small number of times. The chain couples TRBV18 to TRBJ2-5, with 10 bases identical to TRBD2. This CDR3 is built from 18 residues. Trimming took 3 bases from V and 1 from J; bases not matched to a gene: 11. The germline gives CDR1 KGHSH, CDR2 LQKENI. CDR3 nucleotides: TGTGCCAGCTCACCTGGCCCCATCACTAGCGGGATCCAAGAGACCCAGTACTTC. As protein: CASSPGPITSGIQETQYF.

J is TRBJ2-1 and V is TRBV6-2 or TRBV6-3, with D possibly being TRBD1 or TRBD2 (5 bases each). Looked up from germline, CDR1 is MNHEY and CDR2 is SVGEGT. The V and J ends lost 3 bases and 3 bases respectively, with 12 bases between them. This CDR3 has 15 amino acids. This CDR3 is CASSYSGGNYNEQFF. The CDR3 DNA follows: TGTGCCAGCAGTTATTCTGGGGGAAACTACAATGAGCAGTTCTTC.

The chain combines TRBV27 with TRBJ1-4; no reliable D call. This CDR3 spans 13 amino acids. Trimming removed 6 bases at V and 8 bases at J, with 13 bases between. Germline lookup yields CDR1 MNHEY and CDR2 SMNVEV (reference sequence). The CDR3 loop reads CASSGPPGEKLFF. The DNA of the CDR3 is TGTGCCAGCAGCGGACCTCCGGGCGAAAAACTGTTTTTT.

The V and J genes are TRBV27 and TRBJ2-5, with D unresolved. V was trimmed by 5 bases and J by 4 bases, leaving 20 bases between them. Germline CDR1 is MNHEY and CDR2 is SMNVEV (reference sequence). The CDR3 extends over 16 amino acids. The CDR3 DNA reads as TGTGCCAGCAGTGGTCCCGGGCCCTACCTCAGAGAGACCCAGTACTTC. Amino acid sequence: CASSGPGPYLRETQYF.

This clone was found once. The chain combines TRBV9 with TRBJ1-2; D gene uncertain. The CDR3 is 13 residues long. Germline V lookup: CDR1 SGDLS, CDR2 YYNGEE. Trimming removed 4 bases from V and 2 bases from J, with 9 bases in between. CDR3 amino acids: CASSYLDNYGYTF. The CDR3 DNA sequence: TGTGCCAGCAGCTACCTGGACAACTATGGCTACACCTTC.

This sequence joins TRBV7-8 and TRBJ1-2; no clear D gene. The germline V gene encodes CDR1 SGHVS and CDR2 FQNEAQ. The CDR3 has 14 amino acids. With 5 bases removed from V and 2 bases from J, the gap between germline ends came to 12 bases. In DNA form, the CDR3 reads TGTGCCAGCAGCCGCCAGACGGGGAACTATGGCTACACCTTC. Its protein is CASSRQTGNYGYTF.

The rearrangement uses TRBV7-9 and TRBJ2-1; TRBD1 matches at 10 bases. The CDR3 has 13 amino acids. V gave up 11 bases and J gave up 9 bases; unmatched junction bases: 10. Germline values: CDR1 SEHNR, CDR2 FQNEAQ (reference sequence). Here the CDR3 reads CAGGDRGSGEQFF. The CDR3 DNA sequence: TGTGCCGGGGGGGACAGGGGATCGGGTGAGCAGTTCTTC.

V usage is TRBV9 and J usage is TRBJ1-1; perhaps TRBD1 as D (5 bases). CDR1 and CDR2 (germline): SGDLS, YYNGEE. Trimming left V 4 bases short and J 4 bases short, with 20 bases between. The CDR3 has 16 residues. CDR3 sequence: CASSPMKGGGSTEAFF. The CDR3 nucleotides are TGTGCCAGCAGCCCGATGAAAGGTGGGGGGAGCACTGAAGCTTTCTTT. Complete variable domain (other parts from reference TRBV9 and TRBJ1-1): DSGVTQTPKHLITATGQRVTLRCSPRSGDLSVYWYQQSLDQGLQFLIQYYNGEERAKGNILERFSAQQFPDLHSELNLSSLELGDSALYFCASSPMKGGGSTEAFFGQGTRLTVV.

The rearrangement joins TRBV6-6 to TRBJ2-1, with a tentative D call TRBD1 (5 bases). Germline V gene data show CDR1 as MNHNY and CDR2 as SVGAGI (reference sequence). The V end lost 6 bases, the J end lost 4 bases, and 16 bases lay between the germline ends. This CDR3 is built from 15 residues. The CDR3 region has the DNA TGTGCCAGCAGGCAAGACAGCACTTCTTACAATGAGCAGTTCTTC. It specifies CASRQDSTSYNEQFF.

This chain connects TRBV27 to TRBJ2-5; D might be TRBD2 (6 bases). This CDR3 region has 14 residues. Germline V gene lookup returns CDR1 MNHEY and CDR2 SMNVEV (reference sequence). Trimming left V 6 bases short and J 0 bases short, with 11 bases between. Here the CDR3 DNA reads TGTGCCAGCAGCATTGGGGGGAACCAAGAGACCCAGTACTTC. It codes for CASSIGGNQETQYF.